These 32 T cell receptor beta chains were sequenced from one sample in a study of cytomegalovirus exposure and HLA in healthy donors. PCR used 60 Vbeta primers and 13 Jbeta primers. Libraries were prepared by immunoSEQ multiplex PCR; TCRdb keeps only in-frame clonotypes and omits some of them. The repertoire consists of 100,000 or so clones, with roughly 75% occurring once and the leading ten covering under 5.5%. Material: PBMCs. The receptors shown here come from a young woman in good health and CMV-seropositive.

The chain joins TRBV14 to TRBJ2-5; 7 nucleotides align to TRBD2. J was trimmed by 1 base and V by 3 bases; bases with no gene match: 11. Germline assignment: CDR1 SGHDN and CDR2 FVKESK. CDR3 length: 17 residues. CDR3: CASSQGGRPPRQETQYF. The CDR3 DNA reads as TGTGCCAGCAGCCAGGGCGGGAGACCACCCCGCCAAGAGACCCAGTACTTC.

The chain has TRBV18 and TRBJ1-1; D not resolved. The CDR3 runs to 14 residues. Germline CDR1 and CDR2: KGHSH and LQKENI. V was trimmed by 6 bases and J by 3 bases, leaving 14 bases between them. CDR3 amino acids: CASSRETWDTEAFF. DNA of the CDR3: TGTGCCAGCTCGAGGGAGACCTGGGACACTGAAGCTTTCTTT.

The gene calls are TRBV4-1 and TRBJ2-7; 12 bases agree with TRBD1. This CDR3 is 22 amino acids long. The germline CDR1 and CDR2 sequences are MGHRA and YSYEKL. After removal of 0 bases from V and 3 bases from J, the junction contained 21 bases not matched to a gene. The CDR3 nucleotides are TGCGCCAGCAGCCAAGATCAAGGAGGATGGGACAGGGGGCCCCAAATACTCTACGAGCAGTACTTC. This sequence encodes CASSQDQGGWDRGPQILYEQYF.

The rearrangement links TRBV1 to TRBJ2-1; the table's D call, TRBD2, was not checked against the DNA. TRBV1 is a pseudogene. This CDR3 has 20 amino acids. CDR3 loop: CTSSQRGIAGGLPSYNEQFF. DNA of the CDR3: TGCACCAGCAGCCAGAGGGGGATAGCGGGAGGACTTCCCTCCTACAATGAGCAGTTCTTC.

The gene calls are TRBV28 and TRBJ2-4, with 11 bases lining up with TRBD2. The CDR3 has 19 residues. V was clipped by 1 base and J by 2 bases; unmatched bases: 10. CDR1 is MDHEN and CDR2 is SYDVKM in the germline V gene. The DNA of the CDR3 is TGTGCCAGCAGTTTATCCTCTAGCGGGAGGATGGGTTCCAAAAACATTCAGTACTTC. Its translation is CASSLSSSGRMGSKNIQYF.

This clone appeared a single time. The chain has TRBV15 and TRBJ2-3; TRBD2 matches 11 bases. This CDR3 has 16 amino acids. V lost 5 bases, J lost 6 bases, and 10 bases stayed unmatched. Germline V gives CDR1 LNHNV, CDR2 YYDKDF (reference sequence). This CDR3 is CATSHSGRALRDTQYF. The DNA for the CDR3 is TGTGCCACCAGCCATAGCGGGAGGGCCTTAAGGGATACGCAGTATTTT.

The gene calls are TRBV6-1 and TRBJ1-3, with 8 bases matching TRBD1. The CDR3 is 14 amino acids. Per germline, CDR1 MNHNS and CDR2 SASEGT. Unmatched junction bases numbered 5, after V lost 5 bases and J lost 5 bases. CDR3 region: CASSPRTGRNTIYF. As DNA, the CDR3 is TGTGCCAGCAGTCCTCGGACAGGGAGAAACACCATATATTTT.

The sample holds a few counts of this clone. The V and J genes are TRBV27 and TRBJ2-7, with D perhaps matching TRBD2 (5 bases). Deletions cut 7 bases from V and 4 bases from J, with 23 bases between. The CDR3 is 16 amino acids. Germline-derived CDR1 and CDR2 are MNHEY and SMNVEV (reference sequence). CDR3 sequence: CASTTGSRTVLYEQYF. CDR3 in DNA: TGTGCCAGCACCACGGGGTCCCGGACGGTACTGTACGAGCAGTACTTC.

Of note for this clone: With a much larger clone just one base away, this may be a read error. The chain joins TRBV25-1 to TRBJ2-3; TRBD2 aligns across 10 bases. Germline trimming cut 4 bases from V and 0 bases from J; bases unmatched to any gene: 1. The germline V gene has CDR1 MGHDK and CDR2 SYGVNS. This CDR3 comprises 15 residues. The CDR3 loop is CASSVTSGSTDTQYF. The CDR3 nucleotides read TGTGCCAGCAGTGTGACTAGCGGGAGCACAGATACGCAGTATTTT.

The rearrangement joins TRBV11-3 to TRBJ2-5; 8 nucleotides line up with TRBD1. CDR3 length equals 16 residues. J was trimmed by 5 bases and V by 4 bases; bases with no gene match: 12. Germline CDR1 is SGHNT and CDR2 is YENEEA. CDR3 protein: CASSSGRTGRLETQYF. The CDR3 bases are TGTGCCAGCAGCTCCGGTAGGACAGGGCGATTGGAGACCCAGTACTTC. The variable domain in full, completed from reference TRBV11-3 and TRBJ2-5, reads EAGVVQSPRYKIIEKKQPVAFWCNPISGHNTLYWYLQNLGQGPELLIRYENEEAVDDSQLPKDRFSAERLKGVDSTLKIQPAELGDSAVYLCASSSGRTGRLETQYFGPGTRLLVL.

Comment on this clone: The junction departs from the called germline gene at one end, perhaps through a read error. The rearrangement joins TRBV5-4 to TRBJ2-5; 8 bases line up with TRBD1. Germline V gives CDR1 SGHNT, CDR2 YYREEE (reference sequence). The CDR3 is 14 residues long. The CDR3 loop is CASRLDRAQETQYF. The CDR3 DNA is TGTGCCAGCAGGTTGGACAGGGCCCAAGAGACCCAGTACTTC.

This sequence joins TRBV28 and TRBJ1-2; a possible D gene is TRBD1 (5 bases). V shed 7 bases and J shed 0 bases, with 15 bases lying between them. Germline loops: CDR1 MDHEN, CDR2 SYDVKM. The CDR3 consists of 15 residues. The CDR3 spells CASITGDGANYGYTF. The CDR3, as DNA: TGTGCCAGCATTACGGGGGACGGAGCTAACTATGGCTACACCTTC.

This chain links TRBV4-3 with TRBJ2-1, with D possibly matching TRBD2 (6 bases). The CDR3 contains 17 residues. CDR1 and CDR2 (germline): LGHNA, YSLEER. Trimming cost V 0 bases and J 0 bases, with 12 bases left between them. The CDR3: CASSQDNAGLSYNEQFF. As DNA, the CDR3 is TGCGCCAGCAGCCAAGATAACGCGGGACTCTCCTACAATGAGCAGTTCTTC.

The rearrangement joins TRBV5-4 to TRBJ1-2, with 8 nucleotides matching TRBD1. CDR3 length equals 14 residues. Trimming took 0 bases from V and 2 from J; bases not matched to a gene: 0. Germline CDR1 SGHNT, CDR2 YYREEE (reference sequence). CDR3 sequence (DNA): TGTGCCAGCAGCTTGGGACAGGGGAACTATGGCTACACCTTC. As protein: CASSLGQGNYGYTF.

J is TRBJ2-1 and V is TRBV7-6; 7 bases are shared with TRBD2. After removal of 1 base from V and 3 bases from J, the junction contained 9 bases not matched to a gene. The germline gives CDR1 SGHVS, CDR2 FNYEAQ. The CDR3 is 17 amino acids. In DNA, the CDR3 is TGTGCCAGCAGCTTAGGTCGGTTACTAGCGCTCTACAATGAGCAGTTCTTC. This codes for CASSLGRLLALYNEQFF.

The V and J genes are TRBV11-2 and TRBJ1-2; weak D call: TRBD1 (5 bases). Trimming removed 3 bases at V and 8 bases at J, with 16 bases between. CDR1 and CDR2 (germline): SGHAT, FQNNGV. This CDR3 is built from 14 residues. The CDR3 is CASSFLAGQGGYTF. The CDR3 DNA is TGTGCCAGCAGCTTCCTCGCCGGCCAGGGAGGCTACACCTTC.

This chain uses TRBV30 with TRBJ1-2, with D possibly matching TRBD1 (5 bases). This CDR3 comprises 13 residues. V shed 0 bases and J shed 3 bases, with 8 bases lying between them. Germline CDR1 reads GTSNPN; CDR2 reads SVGIG (reference sequence). In DNA, the CDR3 is TGTGCCTGGAGTGTACAAGGGGACTATGGCTACACCTTC. This encodes CAWSVQGDYGYTF.

This clone has a single count. The chain employs TRBV30 and TRBJ1-1, with TRBD1 identical over 12 bases. Trimming removed 6 bases from V and 10 bases from J; junction bases left unmatched: 12. The length of the CDR3 is 14 residues. Germline CDR1 GTSNPN, CDR2 SVGIG (reference sequence). For the CDR3, the DNA is TGTGCCTGTCTCCGGGACAGGGGGCGAGAGGTAGCTTTCTTT. Translation: CACLRDRGREVAFF.

The chain combines TRBV19 with TRBJ1-5; no clear D gene. V lost 4 bases and J lost 3, with 7 bases in between. This CDR3 comprises 13 residues. CDR1 and CDR2 (germline): LNHDA, SQIVND (reference sequence). This chain's CDR3 is CASSRPVNQPQHF. The CDR3, as DNA: TGTGCCAGTAGTAGGCCCGTCAATCAGCCCCAGCATTTT.

This chain joins TRBV5-8 and TRBJ1-2; tentatively, D is TRBD1 (5 bases). Germline-derived CDR1 and CDR2 are SGHTS and YDEGEE. V lost 4 bases to trimming and J lost 5 bases, with 15 bases between them. The length of the CDR3 is 14 residues. In nucleotides, the CDR3 is TGTGCCAGCAGCAATCGGACACGAATTTATGGCTACACCTTC. Amino acids: CASSNRTRIYGYTF. Filled out from reference TRBV5-8 and TRBJ1-2, the complete variable domain reads EAGVTQSPTHLIKTRGQQATLRCSPISGHTSVYWYQQALGLGLQFLLWYDEGEERNRGNFPPRFSGRQFPNYSSELNVNALELEDSALYLCASSNRTRIYGYTFGSGTRLTVV.

The J gene is TRBJ2-3, the V gene TRBV28; TRBD2 matches 7 bases. Germline-derived CDR1 and CDR2 are MDHEN and SYDVKM. V gave up 6 bases and J gave up 2 bases; unmatched junction bases: 5. This CDR3 is 14 amino acids long. The DNA for the CDR3 is TGTGCCAGCAGCCCGGGACTAATCACAGATACGCAGTATTTT. This gives the protein CASSPGLITDTQYF.

The chain carries TRBV15 and TRBJ1-4, with 12 bases identical to TRBD1. V was clipped by 0 bases and J by 8 bases; unmatched bases: 4. CDR3 length: 16 residues. The germline V gene has CDR1 LNHNV and CDR2 YYDKDF (reference sequence). This CDR3 reads CATSRDAGTGGEKLFF. CDR3 DNA sequence: TGTGCCACCAGCAGAGATGCCGGGACAGGGGGCGAAAAACTGTTTTTT.

The chain has TRBV6-1 and TRBJ2-7, with D perhaps matching TRBD1 (6 bases). The CDR3 consists of 13 residues. V was shortened by 5 bases and J by 4 bases, with 12 bases between the two germline ends. Germline values: CDR1 MNHNS, CDR2 SASEGT. The CDR3 bases are TGTGCCAGCAGTAAGGACAGAAGGTACGAGCAGTACTTC. This encodes CASSKDRRYEQYF.

V and J are TRBV7-9 and TRBJ1-3; D gene uncertain. The CDR3 consists of 14 residues. The germline V gene has CDR1 SEHNR and CDR2 FQNEAQ (reference sequence). The V end was cut by 1 base, the J end by 2 bases, with 6 bases between. CDR3 amino acids: CASSLGETGNTIYF. The CDR3 DNA follows: TGTGCCAGCAGCTTAGGGGAGACTGGAAACACCATATATTTT. Full variable domain (remainder filled in from reference TRBV7-9 and TRBJ1-3): DTGVSQNPRHKITKRGQNVTFRCDPISEHNRLYWYRQTLGQGPEFLTYFQNEAQLEKSRLLSDRFSAERPKGSFSTLEIQRTEQGDSAMYLCASSLGETGNTIYFGEGSWLTVV.

There are a few counts of this clone. The chain links TRBV9 to TRBJ2-1; D uncertain. The length of the CDR3 is 14 residues. Per germline, CDR1 SGDLS and CDR2 YYNGEE. V dropped 0 bases and J dropped 1 base, with 5 bases sitting between them. The CDR3 coding sequence is TGTGCCAGCAGCGTAGCTCTGTCCTACAATGAGCAGTTCTTC. This encodes CASSVALSYNEQFF.

The gene calls are TRBV19 and TRBJ1-5, with 9 bases lining up with TRBD1. CDR3 length: 14 residues. The germline V gene encodes CDR1 LNHDA and CDR2 SQIVND (reference sequence). V dropped 4 bases and J dropped 6; count of bases not matched to a gene: 4. The CDR3: CASSRGQGGQPQHF. CDR3 nucleotide sequence: TGTGCCAGTAGTAGGGGACAGGGTGGTCAGCCCCAGCATTTT.

This clone appeared a few times. The J gene is TRBJ2-1, the V gene TRBV7-7, with TRBD2 matching 7 bases. There are 13 residues in the CDR3. V was clipped by 4 bases and J by 6 bases; unmatched bases: 3. Per the germline V gene, CDR1 is SSHAT and CDR2 is FNYEAQ (reference sequence). The CDR3 sequence: CASSSTSRNEQFF. CDR3 sequence (DNA): TGTGCCAGCAGCTCGACTAGCCGCAATGAGCAGTTCTTC.

This CDR3 reads CASSLTSGRAEGREQYF. DNA for the CDR3: TGCGCCAGCAGCTTAACTAGCGGGAGGGCCGAAGGGCGCGAGCAGTACTTC. The chain couples TRBV5-1 to TRBJ2-7; 13 nucleotides match TRBD2. J gave up 6 bases and V 2 bases, and 11 bases lay outside the gene matches. The CDR3 is 17 residues long. The germline V gene encodes CDR1 SGHRS and CDR2 YFSETQ.

The CDR3 DNA is TGTGCAAGTCGCCCTAGGCCTGGGGAGTACGAGCAGTACTTC. Translation gives CASRPRPGEYEQYF. V gene TRBV12-2 combines with J gene TRBJ2-7; the tabulated D call, TRBD2, remains unverified against the DNA. TRBV12-2 is noted as a pseudogene. The CDR3 runs to 14 residues.

The chain has TRBV6-5 and TRBJ2-7, with a weak D call TRBD2 (5 bases). Germline CDR1 is MNHEY and CDR2 is SVGAGI. V was trimmed by 0 bases and J by 4 bases, leaving 13 bases between them. The CDR3 is 15 residues long. CDR3 region: CASSYSSDKQYEQYF. CDR3 nucleotide sequence: TGTGCCAGCAGTTACTCTAGCGACAAACAGTACGAGCAGTACTTC.

This clone appeared a single time. V is TRBV28 and J is TRBJ1-2; the D is unclear. Germline assignment: CDR1 MDHEN and CDR2 SYDVKM. The CDR3 extends over 12 amino acids. V shed 7 bases and J shed 3 bases, with 9 bases lying between them. This chain's CDR3 is CASNQAYYGYTF. CDR3 bases: TGTGCCAGCAATCAGGCTTACTATGGCTACACCTTC.

This clone was detected a few times. This rearrangement joins TRBV28 to TRBJ1-5; the D gene is possibly TRBD1 (6 bases). The CDR3 totals 14 residues. The germline V gene encodes CDR1 MDHEN and CDR2 SYDVKM. V was clipped by 5 bases and J by 6 bases, with 14 bases between them. The CDR3 nucleotides read TGTGCCAGCAGTCCCCCGGGGGGCCGTCAGCCCCAGCATTTT. Residues: CASSPPGGRQPQHF. The full variable domain, in which reference TRBV28 and TRBJ1-5 provide the parts outside the CDR3, is DVKVTQSSRYLVKRTGEKVFLECVQDMDHENMFWYRQDPGLGLRLIYFSYDVKMKEKGDIPEGYSVSREKKERFSLILESASTNQTSMYLCASSPPGGRQPQHFGDGTRLSIL.